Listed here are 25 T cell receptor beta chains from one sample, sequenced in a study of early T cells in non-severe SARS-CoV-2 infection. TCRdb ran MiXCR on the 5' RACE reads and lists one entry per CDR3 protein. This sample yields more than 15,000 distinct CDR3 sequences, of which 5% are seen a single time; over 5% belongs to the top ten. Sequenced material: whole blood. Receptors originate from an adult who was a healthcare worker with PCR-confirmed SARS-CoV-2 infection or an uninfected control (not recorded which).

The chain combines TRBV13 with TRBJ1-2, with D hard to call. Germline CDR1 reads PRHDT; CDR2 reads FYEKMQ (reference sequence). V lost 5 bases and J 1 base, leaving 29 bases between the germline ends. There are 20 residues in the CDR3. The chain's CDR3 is CASSPGWLQRVSSSNYGYTF. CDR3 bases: TGTGCCAGCAGCCCCGGCTGGTTACAGAGGGTATCTTCCAGTAACTATGGCTACACCTTC.

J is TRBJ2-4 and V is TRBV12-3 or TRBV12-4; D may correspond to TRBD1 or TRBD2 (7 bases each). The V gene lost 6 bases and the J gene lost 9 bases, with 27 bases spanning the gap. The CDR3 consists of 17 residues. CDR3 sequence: CASRRSPSGRPGGIQYF. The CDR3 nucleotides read TGTGCCAGCAGAAGAAGTCCTAGCGGTCGCCCAGGGGGCATTCAGTACTTC.

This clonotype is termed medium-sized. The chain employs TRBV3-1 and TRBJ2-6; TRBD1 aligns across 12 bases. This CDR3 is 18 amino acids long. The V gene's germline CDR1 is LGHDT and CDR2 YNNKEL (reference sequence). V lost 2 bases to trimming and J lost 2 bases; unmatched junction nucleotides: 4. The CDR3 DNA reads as TGTGCCAGCAGCCAACACGGGACAGGGGGCGCTGGGGCCAACGTCCTGACTTTC. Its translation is CASSQHGTGGAGANVLTF.

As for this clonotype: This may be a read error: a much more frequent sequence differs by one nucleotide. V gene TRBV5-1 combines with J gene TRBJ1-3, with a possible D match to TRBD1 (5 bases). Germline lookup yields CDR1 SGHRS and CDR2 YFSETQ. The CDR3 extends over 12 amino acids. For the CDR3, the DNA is TGCGCCAGCAGCAGGGACGGAAACACCACATATTTT. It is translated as CASSRDGNTTYF.

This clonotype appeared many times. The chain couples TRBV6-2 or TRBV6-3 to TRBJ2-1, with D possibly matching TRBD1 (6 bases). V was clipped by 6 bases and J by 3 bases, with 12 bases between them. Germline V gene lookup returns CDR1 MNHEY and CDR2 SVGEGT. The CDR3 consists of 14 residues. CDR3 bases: TGTGCCAGCAGGCCATCACAGGGCTACAATGAGCAGTTCTTC. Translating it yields CASRPSQGYNEQFF.

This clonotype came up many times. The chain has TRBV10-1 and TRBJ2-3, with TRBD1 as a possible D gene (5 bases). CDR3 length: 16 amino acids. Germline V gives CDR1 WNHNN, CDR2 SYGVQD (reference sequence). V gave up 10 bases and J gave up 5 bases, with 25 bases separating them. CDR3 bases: TGCGCCACCCTAGGCCGGTCCAGGGATCTTCAAGATACGCAGTATTTT. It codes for CATLGRSRDLQDTQYF.

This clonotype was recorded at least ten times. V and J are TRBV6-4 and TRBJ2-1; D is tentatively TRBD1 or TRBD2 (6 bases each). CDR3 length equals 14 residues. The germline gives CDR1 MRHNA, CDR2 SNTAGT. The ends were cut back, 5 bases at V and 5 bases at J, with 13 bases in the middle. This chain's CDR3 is CASSKEGGHNEQFF. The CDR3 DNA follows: TGTGCCAGCAGTAAGGAGGGGGGCCACAATGAGCAGTTCTTC.

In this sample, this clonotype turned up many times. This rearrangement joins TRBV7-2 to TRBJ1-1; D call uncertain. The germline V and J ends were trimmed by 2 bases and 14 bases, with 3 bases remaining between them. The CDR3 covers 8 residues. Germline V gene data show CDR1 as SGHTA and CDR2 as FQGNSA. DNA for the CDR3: TGTGCCAGCAGCTTATGGTTCTTT. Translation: CASSLWFF.

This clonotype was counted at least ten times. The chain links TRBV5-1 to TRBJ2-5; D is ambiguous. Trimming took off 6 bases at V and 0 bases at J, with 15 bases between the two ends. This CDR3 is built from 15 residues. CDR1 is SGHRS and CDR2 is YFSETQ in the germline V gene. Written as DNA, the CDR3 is TGCGCCAGCACGGGTCGGACGGCTAACCAAGAGACCCAGTACTTC. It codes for CASTGRTANQETQYF.

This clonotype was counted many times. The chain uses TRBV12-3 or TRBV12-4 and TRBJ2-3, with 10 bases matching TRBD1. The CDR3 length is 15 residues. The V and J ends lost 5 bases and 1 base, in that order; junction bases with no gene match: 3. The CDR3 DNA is TGTGCCAGCAGTCAAGACAGGGGGCGCACAGATACGCAGTATTTT. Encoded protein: CASSQDRGRTDTQYF.

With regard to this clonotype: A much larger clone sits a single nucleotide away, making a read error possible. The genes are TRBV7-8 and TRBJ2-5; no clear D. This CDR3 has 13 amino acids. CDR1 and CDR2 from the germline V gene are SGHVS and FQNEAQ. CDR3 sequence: CASSIAHSETQYF. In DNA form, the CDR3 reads TGTGCCAGCAGCATAGCCCACTCGGAGACCCAGTACTTC.

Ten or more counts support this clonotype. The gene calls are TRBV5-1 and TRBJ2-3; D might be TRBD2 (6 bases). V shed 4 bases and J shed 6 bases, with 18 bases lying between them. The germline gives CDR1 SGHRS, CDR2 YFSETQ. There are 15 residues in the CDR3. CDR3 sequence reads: CASSIGRVGSDTQYF. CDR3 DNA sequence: TGCGCCAGCAGCATTGGACGGGTCGGGAGTGATACGCAGTATTTT. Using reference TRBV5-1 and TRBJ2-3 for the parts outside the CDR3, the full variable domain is KAGVTQTPRYLIKTRGQQVTLSCSPISGHRSVSWYQQTPGQGLQFLFEYFSETQRNKGNFPGRFSGRQFSNSRSEMNVSTLELGDSALYLCASSIGRVGSDTQYFGPGTRLTVL.

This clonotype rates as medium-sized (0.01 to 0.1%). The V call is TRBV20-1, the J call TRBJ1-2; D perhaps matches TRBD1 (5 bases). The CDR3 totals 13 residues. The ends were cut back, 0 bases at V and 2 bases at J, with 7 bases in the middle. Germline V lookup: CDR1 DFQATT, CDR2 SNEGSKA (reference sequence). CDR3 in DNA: TGCAGTGCTAGAGAGGCAGGGAACTATGGCTACACCTTC. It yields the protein CSAREAGNYGYTF.

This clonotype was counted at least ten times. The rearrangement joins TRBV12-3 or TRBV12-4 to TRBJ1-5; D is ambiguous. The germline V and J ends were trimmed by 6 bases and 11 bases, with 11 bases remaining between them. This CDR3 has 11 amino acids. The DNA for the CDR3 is TGTGCCAGCAGACCGATAATGACCCAGCATTTT. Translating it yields CASRPIMTQHF.

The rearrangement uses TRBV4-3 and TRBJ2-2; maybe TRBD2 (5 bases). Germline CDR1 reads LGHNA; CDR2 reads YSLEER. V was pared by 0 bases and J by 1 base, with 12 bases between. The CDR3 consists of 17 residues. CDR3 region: CASSQEPPSWNTGELFF. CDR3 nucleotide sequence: TGCGCCAGCAGCCAAGAGCCCCCTAGCTGGAACACCGGGGAGCTGTTTTTT.

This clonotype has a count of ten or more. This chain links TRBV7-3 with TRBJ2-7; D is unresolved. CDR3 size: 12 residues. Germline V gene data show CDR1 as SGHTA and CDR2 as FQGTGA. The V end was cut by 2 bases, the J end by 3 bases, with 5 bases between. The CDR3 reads CASSLALYEQYF. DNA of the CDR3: TGTGCCAGCAGCTTAGCGCTCTACGAGCAGTACTTC. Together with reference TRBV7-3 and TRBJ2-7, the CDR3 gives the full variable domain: GAGVSQTPSNKVTEKGKYVELRCDPISGHTALYWYRQSLGQGPEFLIYFQGTGAADDSGLPNDRFFAVRPEGSVSTLKIQRTERGDSAVYLCASSLALYEQYFGPGTRLTVT.

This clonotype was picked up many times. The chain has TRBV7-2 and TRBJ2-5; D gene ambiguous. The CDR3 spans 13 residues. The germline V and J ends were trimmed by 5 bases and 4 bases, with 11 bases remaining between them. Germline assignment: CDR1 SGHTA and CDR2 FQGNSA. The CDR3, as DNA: TGTGCCAGCAGCAAGGACGAGCTAGAGACCCAGTACTTC. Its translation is CASSKDELETQYF.

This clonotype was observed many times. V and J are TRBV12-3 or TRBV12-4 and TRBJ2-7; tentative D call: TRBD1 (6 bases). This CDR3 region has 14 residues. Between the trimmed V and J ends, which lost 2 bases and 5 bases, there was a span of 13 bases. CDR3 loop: CASSLNSQGHEQYF. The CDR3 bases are TGTGCCAGCAGTTTAAATTCACAGGGCCACGAGCAGTACTTC.

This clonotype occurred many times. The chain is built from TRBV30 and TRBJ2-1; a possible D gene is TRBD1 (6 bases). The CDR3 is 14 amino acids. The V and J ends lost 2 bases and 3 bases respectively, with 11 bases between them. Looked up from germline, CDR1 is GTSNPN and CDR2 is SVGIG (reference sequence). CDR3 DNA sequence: TGTGCCTGGAGTTGGACAGAGCTCTACAATGAGCAGTTCTTC. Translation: CAWSWTELYNEQFF.

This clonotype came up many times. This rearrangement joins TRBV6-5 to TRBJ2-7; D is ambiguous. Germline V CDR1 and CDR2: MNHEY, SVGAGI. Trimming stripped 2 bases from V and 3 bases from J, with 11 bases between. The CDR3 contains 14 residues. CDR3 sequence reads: CASSYREGFYEQYF. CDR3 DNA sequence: TGTGCCAGCAGTTACAGGGAAGGGTTCTACGAGCAGTACTTC.

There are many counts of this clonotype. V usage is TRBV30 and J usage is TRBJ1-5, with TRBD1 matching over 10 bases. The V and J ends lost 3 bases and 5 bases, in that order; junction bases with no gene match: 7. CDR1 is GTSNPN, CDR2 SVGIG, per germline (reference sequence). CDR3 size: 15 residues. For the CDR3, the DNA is TGTGCCTGGAGCGTCGGACAGGGGGGTGATCAGCCCCAGCATTTT. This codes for CAWSVGQGGDQPQHF.

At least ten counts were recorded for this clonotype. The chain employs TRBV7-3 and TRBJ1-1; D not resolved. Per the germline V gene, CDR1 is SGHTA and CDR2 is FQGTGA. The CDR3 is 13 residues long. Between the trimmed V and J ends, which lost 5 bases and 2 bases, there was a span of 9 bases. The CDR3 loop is CASSPFPNTEAFF. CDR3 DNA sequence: TGTGCCAGCAGCCCCTTCCCCAACACTGAAGCTTTCTTT.

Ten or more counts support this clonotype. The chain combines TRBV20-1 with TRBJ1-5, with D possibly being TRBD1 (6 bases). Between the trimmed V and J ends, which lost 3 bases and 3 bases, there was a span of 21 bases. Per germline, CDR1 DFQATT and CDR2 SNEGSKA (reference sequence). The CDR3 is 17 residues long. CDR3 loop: CSASGTGGGRNNQPQHF. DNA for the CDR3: TGCAGTGCTAGCGGGACCGGGGGCGGTCGTAACAATCAGCCCCAGCATTTT.

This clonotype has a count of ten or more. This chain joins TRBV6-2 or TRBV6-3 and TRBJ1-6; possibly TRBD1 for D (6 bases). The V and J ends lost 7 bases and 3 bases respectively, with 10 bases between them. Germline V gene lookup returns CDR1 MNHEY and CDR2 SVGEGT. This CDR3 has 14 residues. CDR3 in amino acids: CASKDSIYNSPLHF. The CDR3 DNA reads TGTGCCAGCAAGGACAGCATCTATAATTCACCCCTCCACTTT.

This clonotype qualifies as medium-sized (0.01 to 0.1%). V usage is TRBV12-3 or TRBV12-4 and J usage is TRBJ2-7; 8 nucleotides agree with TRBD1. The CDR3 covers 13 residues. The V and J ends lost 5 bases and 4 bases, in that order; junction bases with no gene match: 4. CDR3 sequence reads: CASSPTGGYEQYV. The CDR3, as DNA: TGTGCCAGCAGTCCAACAGGGGGGTACGAGCAGTACGTC.